This T cell receptor beta chain was sequenced in a study of metastatic and nonmetastatic thyroid tumors. Overall study context: Where malignant and benign thyroid patients were concerned, repertoires were compared across blood and tumor or nodule tissue. Study findings and constraints: Reported TCR beta diversity, measured in blood and tumor, was significantly higher for malignant thyroid tumors than for benign nodules.

Before thyroid surgery, none of the patients had received any treatment. Of note for this clone: Its antigen is still unknown.

How the authors handled the data: The study built a papillary thyroid cancer distant-metastasis classifier from CDR3 differences across clinicopathological groups. Using MiXCR, TCRdb reanalyzed the PCR reads. In this record, the V and J calls reflect TCRdb's handling and not the investigators' own analysis. The repertoire has roughly 22,000 clones, approximately 40% of them found once; the top ten carry about a fifth. Sequencing was performed on blood. This sequence was found in a male donor with papillary thyroid cancer or a benign thyroid nodule (not recorded which). Some clones in this sample may be carry-over from other donors' samples.

CDR3 protein: CSARGTEKLFF. The CDR3 coding sequence is TGCAGTGCTAGAGGGACCGAAAAACTGTTTTTT. This chain uses TRBV20-1 with TRBJ1-4; D remains unclear. From germline, CDR1 is DFQATT and CDR2 SNEGSKA (reference sequence). V was pared by 1 base and J by 8 bases, with 5 bases between. CDR3 length: 11 residues.